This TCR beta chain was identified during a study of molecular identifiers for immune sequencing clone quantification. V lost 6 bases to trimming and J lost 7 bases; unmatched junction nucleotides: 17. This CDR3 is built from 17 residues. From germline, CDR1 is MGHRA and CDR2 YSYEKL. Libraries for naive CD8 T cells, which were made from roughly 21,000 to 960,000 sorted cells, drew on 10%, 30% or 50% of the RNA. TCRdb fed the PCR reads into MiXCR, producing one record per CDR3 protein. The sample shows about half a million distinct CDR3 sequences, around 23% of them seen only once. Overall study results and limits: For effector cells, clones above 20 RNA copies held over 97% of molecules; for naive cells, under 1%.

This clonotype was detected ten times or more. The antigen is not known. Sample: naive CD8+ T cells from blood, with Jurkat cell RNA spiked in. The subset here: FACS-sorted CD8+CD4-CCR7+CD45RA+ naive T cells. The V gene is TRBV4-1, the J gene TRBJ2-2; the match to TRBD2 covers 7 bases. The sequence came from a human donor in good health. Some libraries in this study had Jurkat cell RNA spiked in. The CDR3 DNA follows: TGCGCCAGCAGTCTACCCCCGCCGGGGGGACCGATCGGGGAGCTGTTTTTT. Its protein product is CASSLPPPGGPIGELFF.